Presented here are 22 T cell receptor beta chains from one specimen sequenced in a study of blood T cell repertoires in COVID-19. Assay used: immunoSEQ multiplex PCR; TCRdb lists only in-frame clones, some missing. Here the sample spans roughly 45,000 clones, roughly nine tenths being singletons. Source material: peripheral blood. These receptors all stem from a man between 65 and 79 years old with active COVID-19.

The chain has TRBV7-2 and TRBJ2-1; the D gene is possibly TRBD1 (5 bases). Germline CDR1 SGHTA, CDR2 FQGNSA. Trimming removed 1 base from V and 4 bases from J, with 14 bases in between. This CDR3 contains 16 residues. The CDR3 DNA is TGTGCCAGCAGCTTAGGTACAGGATTGACTTACAATGAGCAGTTCTTC. Residues: CASSLGTGLTYNEQFF. Supplemented by reference TRBV7-2 and TRBJ2-1, the full variable domain reads GAGVSQSPSNKVTEKGKDVELRCDPISGHTALYWYRQSLGQGLEFLIYFQGNSAPDKSGLPSDRFSAERTGGSVSTLTIQRTQQEDSAVYLCASSLGTGLTYNEQFFGPGTRLTVL.

This chain uses TRBV28 with TRBJ1-5, with 8 bases that match TRBD1. The V gene end was trimmed by 3 bases and the J gene end by 6 bases; junction bases not matched to a gene: 4. CDR3 size: 14 residues. Germline values: CDR1 MDHEN, CDR2 SYDVKM. CDR3 DNA: TGTGCCAGCAGTTTGGCTCAGGGGGCTCAGCCCCAGCATTTT. Translation gives CASSLAQGAQPQHF.

The chain is built from TRBV12-3 or TRBV12-4 and TRBJ2-3; D gene uncertain. V lost 3 bases and J lost 0, with 4 bases in between. The CDR3 contains 13 residues. The CDR3 spells CASSFLSTDTQYF. Written as DNA, the CDR3 is TGTGCCAGCAGTTTTTTAAGCACAGATACGCAGTATTTT.

V is TRBV10-3 and J is TRBJ2-1; TRBD2 matches at 8 bases. V dropped 2 bases and J dropped 5; count of bases not matched to a gene: 8. This CDR3 spans 16 amino acids. Germline V gene data show CDR1 as ENHRY and CDR2 as SYGVKD. The CDR3 coding sequence is TGTGCCATCAGTGAGGTTCGGGCGGGAGGTGACAATGAGCAGTTCTTC. Its protein product is CAISEVRAGGDNEQFF.

This chain connects TRBV4-1 to TRBJ2-3; 11 positions match TRBD2. The germline V gene has CDR1 MGHRA and CDR2 YSYEKL. The CDR3 sequence is 16 residues long. Trimming took 5 bases from V and 0 from J; bases not matched to a gene: 4. The CDR3 here is CASSLRTSGSTDTQYF. CDR3 nucleotide sequence: TGCGCCAGCAGCTTGCGGACTAGCGGGAGCACAGATACGCAGTATTTT.

This rearrangement joins TRBV7-8 to TRBJ2-3; 13 bases match TRBD2. The CDR3 is 19 amino acids. CDR1 is SGHVS and CDR2 is FQNEAQ in the germline V gene. V trimming: 4 bases; J trimming: 1 base; junction bases outside the gene matches: 11. In DNA form, the CDR3 reads TGTGCCAGCAGCTCCTTGACTAGCGGGGGGCCCGGAGGCACAGATACGCAGTATTTT. Residues: CASSSLTSGGPGGTDTQYF.

In its sample, this clone was seen once. This sequence joins TRBV19 and TRBJ1-5; no clear D gene. The CDR3 has 15 amino acids. Trimming shortened V by 7 bases and J by 4 bases, and 17 bases separated the two germline ends. The germline gives CDR1 LNHDA, CDR2 SQIVND (reference sequence). CDR3 amino acids: CASNPLEGGNQPQHF. The CDR3 region has the DNA TGTGCCAGTAACCCACTCGAGGGCGGGAATCAGCCCCAGCATTTT.

V gene TRBV5-1 combines with J gene TRBJ2-7; TRBD1 matches at 11 bases. The germline gives CDR1 SGHRS, CDR2 YFSETQ. The CDR3 length is 14 residues. V was pared by 4 bases and J by 3 bases, with 3 bases of the junction left unmatched. CDR3 in amino acids: CASSTGQGVYEQYF. The DNA for the CDR3 is TGCGCCAGCAGCACGGGACAGGGGGTCTACGAGCAGTACTTC.

This clone was observed once. The chain uses TRBV6-5 and TRBJ1-6, with D possibly TRBD1 on 6 matching bases. The CDR3 has 14 residues. Per germline, CDR1 MNHEY and CDR2 SVGAGI. Trimming removed 6 bases at V and 7 bases at J, with 13 bases between. As DNA, the CDR3 is TGTGCCAGCAGGATGGACAGTGGCAATTCACCCCTCCACTTT. Translation gives CASRMDSGNSPLHF.

CDR3 nucleotides: TGTGCCAGCAGCCGTCCCGGGACAGGGCCCTATAATTCACCCCTCCACTTT. Translating it yields CASSRPGTGPYNSPLHF. The V and J genes are TRBV7-2 and TRBJ1-6; TRBD1 matches 9 bases. The germline V gene encodes CDR1 SGHTA and CDR2 FQGNSA. The CDR3 runs 17 residues. V dropped 5 bases and J dropped 2; count of bases not matched to a gene: 7.

The genes are TRBV7-8 and TRBJ2-2; 10 nucleotides match TRBD2. The CDR3 extends over 16 amino acids. The germline V gene encodes CDR1 SGHVS and CDR2 FQNEAQ. V lost 7 bases and J lost 3; bases outside the gene matches: 8. The CDR3 spells CASKPIAGGYTGELFF. DNA for the CDR3: TGTGCCAGCAAACCGATAGCGGGGGGTTACACCGGGGAGCTGTTTTTT.

The rearrangement links TRBV7-3 to TRBJ2-1; 9 positions match TRBD2. The V gene end was trimmed by 1 base and the J gene end by 5 bases; junction bases not matched to a gene: 3. Germline CDR1 is SGHTA and CDR2 is FQGTGA. This CDR3 contains 15 residues. The CDR3 DNA sequence: TGTGCCAGCAGCTTAAGGCTAGCGGGACACAATGAGCAGTTCTTC. Translated, it gives CASSLRLAGHNEQFF.

The genes are TRBV5-6 and TRBJ1-1, with 9 bases fitting TRBD1. Germline CDR1 is SGHDT and CDR2 is YYEEEE. V shed 0 bases and J 7 bases; nucleotides not matched to a gene: 10. The CDR3 sequence is 16 residues long. The CDR3 DNA is TGTGCCAGCAGCTTGGCCGGCGGACAGGGGATCAATGAAGCTTTCTTT. Protein: CASSLAGGQGINEAFF.

The chain combines TRBV2 with TRBJ1-4; 9 bases are shared with TRBD1. The CDR3 sequence is 14 residues long. From germline, CDR1 is SNHLY and CDR2 FYNNEI. The V and J ends lost 5 bases and 12 bases, in that order; junction bases with no gene match: 10. The CDR3 DNA reads as TGTGCCAGCAGTTTAACGGGACAGGGTCATGAACTGTTTTTT. This translates into CASSLTGQGHELFF.

The chain joins TRBV19 to TRBJ2-5; a weak D match, TRBD1 (5 bases). Per the germline V gene, CDR1 is LNHDA and CDR2 is SQIVND (reference sequence). The CDR3 is 16 amino acids. The V and J ends lost 4 bases and 3 bases respectively, with 18 bases between them. The CDR3 DNA sequence: TGTGCCAGTAGTAGAGGTGGGGCGTCAATGGAAGAGACCCAGTACTTC. Encoded protein: CASSRGGASMEETQYF.

J is TRBJ2-7 and V is TRBV5-1, with D possibly matching TRBD1 (6 bases). The CDR3 is 18 residues long. Germline values: CDR1 SGHRS, CDR2 YFSETQ. Trimming removed 2 bases at V and 3 bases at J, with 24 bases between. CDR3 region: CASSFSRGGPTRGYEQYF. The DNA for the CDR3 is TGCGCCAGCAGCTTTAGCAGGGGCGGACCTACAAGGGGCTACGAGCAGTACTTC.

The rearrangement joins TRBV11-2 to TRBJ2-5, with 9 bases aligning to TRBD1. There are 15 residues in the CDR3. Germline loops: CDR1 SGHAT, CDR2 FQNNGV. V trimming: 4 bases; J trimming: 5 bases; junction bases outside the gene matches: 8. This CDR3 is CASSYLTGGAETQYF. For the CDR3, the DNA is TGTGCCAGCAGCTACCTCACAGGGGGCGCGGAGACCCAGTACTTC.

The CDR3 protein is CASTQGWNTEAFF. The CDR3 DNA is TGCGCCAGCACGCAGGGATGGAACACTGAAGCTTTCTTT. The chain links TRBV5-1 to TRBJ1-1, with D maybe TRBD1 (5 bases). CDR1 and CDR2 (germline): SGHRS, YFSETQ. The CDR3 consists of 13 residues. The ends were cut back, 6 bases at V and 1 base at J, with 10 bases in the middle.

This clone was counted between two and nine times. CDR3 amino acids: CSGNVERGGSYNEQFF. DNA of the CDR3: TGCAGCGGCAACGTAGAGCGGGGGGGCTCCTACAATGAGCAGTTCTTC. The chain joins TRBV29-1 to TRBJ2-1; TRBD2 matches 10 bases. J gave up 0 bases and V 7 bases, and 9 bases lay outside the gene matches. This CDR3 is built from 16 residues. The germline CDR1 and CDR2 sequences are SQVTM and ANQGSEA.

The chain has TRBV25-1 and TRBJ1-4; TRBD1 might be the D (5 bases). CDR1 and CDR2 (germline): MGHDK, SYGVNS. The V and J ends lost 11 bases and 8 bases respectively, with 18 bases between them. The CDR3 spans 13 residues. Here the CDR3 DNA reads TGTGCCGTCCTGGGCCCCCGGGGGGAAAAACTGTTTTTT. It specifies CAVLGPRGEKLFF.

This clone has just one count. The chain carries TRBV5-4 and TRBJ1-2, with 11 nucleotides matching TRBD1. The CDR3 contains 14 residues. Germline V gene sequence: CDR1 SGHNT, CDR2 YYREEE (reference sequence). Unmatched junction bases numbered 5, after V lost 4 bases and J lost 6 bases. CDR3 sequence reads: CASSADRGRNGYTF. The CDR3 DNA follows: TGTGCCAGCAGCGCGGACAGGGGGCGGAATGGCTACACCTTC.

In its sample, this clone was seen a few times. The chain carries TRBV7-9 and TRBJ2-7; 11 bases align to TRBD2. This CDR3 is 15 amino acids long. Germline loops: CDR1 SEHNR, CDR2 FQNEAQ (reference sequence). J was trimmed by 3 bases and V by 5 bases; bases with no gene match: 6. The CDR3 DNA reads TGTGCCAGCAGCGAGCCGACTAGCGGGATCTACGAGCAGTACTTC. Translating gives CASSEPTSGIYEQYF.